This entry describes one T cell receptor beta chain. Germline V gene sequence: CDR1 MDHEN, CDR2 SYDVKM. Trimming stripped 7 bases from V and 7 bases from J, with 11 bases between. This CDR3 is built from 12 residues. This record belongs to a study of blood T cell repertoires in COVID-19. Study in general: Some COVID-19 samples were acute and others convalescent; all came from the United States, Italy and Spain. T cells, B-cell-depleted T cells, or PBMCs provided the cDNA or gDNA that served as material.

Original data processing: For nucleated cells, counts were estimated from reference gene primer amplification. Some clones are missing from TCRdb's copy, which holds only in-frame ones; the method was immunoSEQ multiplex PCR. V and J calls and clone size are given by that table; D and trimming were obtained from the DNA. The table includes roughly 250,000 clones, around 89% detected once. The V and J genes are TRBV28 and TRBJ2-1; no firm D call. This clonotype was obtained from a man under 40 with acute or convalescent COVID-19. The sample consisted of peripheral blood. CDR3 in amino acids: CASNLPRNEQFF. CDR3 nucleotides: TGTGCCAGCAACCTACCGAGGAATGAGCAGTTCTTC.